Listed below are T cell receptor beta chains from one sample, sequenced in a study of vaccination effects on CD4 cells after COVID-19. No antigens are known for them. Data came from immunoSEQ multiplex PCR; TCRdb stores just in-frame clones and leaves some out. The repertoire consists of 20,000 to 30,000 clones, with 69% occurring once and the leading ten covering approximately 8%. The material was CD4+ T cells from PBMCs cultured with SARS-CoV-2 spike peptides, obtained after COVID-19 vaccination. Receptor source: a human donor who received a COVID-19 vaccine. Each CDR3 is given with its conserved first and last residue. D genes are given only for firm matches. A clone size is listed for some rows: how often the clone was seen (once, few, many), or a class if it is expanded.

- | TRBJ1-1 | TRBV10-3 | - | CAIRLGQQNTEAFF | TGTGCCATCAGGCTAGGACAGCAGAACACTGAAGCTTTCTTT
TRBD1 | TRBJ1-4 | TRBV6-5 | - | CASSRDRGSEKLFF | TGTGCCAGCAGCCGGGACAGGGGATCCGAAAAACTGTTTTTT
- | TRBJ2-7 | TRBV6-1 | medium-sized | CASSEAPSYEQYF | TGTGCCAGCAGTGAAGCCCCCTCCTACGAGCAGTACTTC
- | TRBJ2-2 | TRBV5-5 | - | CASSLFSGTNTGELFF | TGTGCCAGCAGCTTGTTTAGCGGAACGAACACCGGGGAGCTGTTTTTT
TRBD2 | TRBJ2-6 | TRBV6-6 | - | CATIRGGVAGAGANVLTF | TGTGCCACCATTCGTGGTGGGGTAGCGGGGGCTGGGGCCAACGTCCTGACTTTC
TRBD1 | TRBJ1-2 | TRBV6-1 | - | CASSEGRGIYGYTF | TGTGCCAGCAGTGAAGGCAGGGGGATCTATGGCTACACCTTC
TRBD2 | TRBJ2-2 | TRBV27 | - | CASSFSSGGAGTGELFF | TGTGCCAGCAGTTTTTCTAGCGGGGGGGCAGGCACCGGGGAGCTGTTTTTT
TRBD2 | TRBJ2-7 | TRBV4-1 | few | CASSHQRGGLYEQYF | TGCGCCAGCAGCCACCAGCGGGGGGGCTTGTACGAGCAGTACTTC
- | TRBJ1-1 | TRBV15 | - | CATSRSSFEIKAFF | TGTGCCACCAGCAGATCGAGCTTCGAAATAAAGGCTTTCTTT
- | TRBJ1-1 | TRBV6-5 | - | CASSKTALTEAFF | TGTGCCAGCAGTAAGACAGCCCTCACTGAAGCTTTCTTT
TRBD2 | TRBJ2-2 | TRBV3-1/TRBV3-2 | - | CASSQDLDGDYPTGELFF | TGTGCCAGCAGCCAAGATCTTGACGGGGACTATCCTACCGGGGAGCTGTTTTTT
- | TRBJ2-5 | TRBV14 | - | CASSPGGQETQYF | TGTGCCAGCAGCCCGGGCGGCCAAGAGACCCAGTACTTC
- | TRBJ2-2 | TRBV6-1 | - | CASSEASRQGTGELFF | TGTGCCAGCAGTGAAGCTTCCCGGCAGGGCACCGGGGAGCTGTTTTTT
- | TRBJ1-5 | TRBV18 | - | CASSEIDGISNQPQHF | TGTGCCAGCTCGGAAATAGACGGAATTAGCAATCAGCCCCAGCATTTT
- | TRBJ2-2 | TRBV6-4 | once | CASSVAGEVAGELFF | TGTGCCAGCAGTGTCGCAGGGGAAGTGGCCGGGGAGCTGTTTTTT
- | TRBJ1-2 | TRBV21-1 | medium-sized | CASSKKRGVRYYGYTF | TGTGCCAGCAGCAAAAAGAGGGGGGTGCGCTACTATGGCTACACCTTC
- | TRBJ1-1 | TRBV20-1 | once | CSASRQGGTEAFF | TGCAGTGCTAGTAGGCAGGGAGGCACTGAAGCTTTCTTT
- | TRBJ2-7 | TRBV5-4 | few | CASSLGSVNYEQYF | TGTGCCAGCAGCTTGGGGTCGGTGAATTACGAGCAGTACTTC
- | TRBJ1-2 | TRBV4-1 | - | CASRHLLRDPNYGYTF | TGCGCCAGCAGACACTTATTGCGGGACCCAAACTATGGCTACACCTTC
TRBD2 | TRBJ2-1 | TRBV4-2 | few | CASSPTTSASSYNEQFF | TGTGCCAGCAGCCCCACTACTAGCGCCAGCTCCTACAATGAGCAGTTCTTC
- | TRBJ2-1 | TRBV6-5 | - | CASSFRDPSYEQFF | TGTGCCAGCAGTTTCAGGGACCCGTCGTACGAGCAGTTCTTC
TRBD2 | TRBJ2-5 | TRBV18 | - | CASSPGGETQYF | TGTGCCAGCTCACCGGGAGGGGAGACCCAGTACTTC
TRBD2 | TRBJ2-2 | TRBV3-1/TRBV3-2 | - | CASSQDTSGRPGTGELFF | TGTGCCAGCAGCCAAGATACTAGCGGGAGGCCAGGCACCGGGGAGCTGTTTTTT
TRBD1 | TRBJ2-3 | TRBV5-1 | - | CASSGGQGTDTQYF | TGCGCCAGCAGCGGCGGACAGGGGACAGATACGCAGTATTTT
- | TRBJ1-4 | TRBV5-4 | - | CASSLDGPGGNEKLFF | TGTGCCAGCAGCTTGGACGGGCCGGGGGGAAATGAAAAACTGTTTTTT
- | TRBJ1-2 | TRBV7-9 | - | CASSSVGDYGYTF | TGTGCCAGCAGCTCCGTAGGCGACTATGGCTACACCTTC
- | TRBJ1-2 | TRBV5-4 | few | CASSYHGGSYGYTF | TGTGCCAGCAGCTACCATGGGGGTAGCTATGGCTACACCTTC
- | TRBJ1-1 | TRBV11-2 | - | CASSPRSLKQRNTEAFF | TGTGCCAGCAGCCCCAGAAGCCTTAAACAGAGGAACACTGAAGCTTTCTTT
- | TRBJ2-5 | TRBV2 | - | CASSEALGRAWGQETQYF | TGTGCCAGCAGTGAAGCGCTGGGGCGGGCCTGGGGCCAAGAGACCCAGTACTTC
TRBD1 | TRBJ2-5 | TRBV7-7 | - | CASSLGTGGAETQYF | TGTGCCAGCAGCTTAGGGACAGGGGGCGCGGAGACCCAGTACTTC
- | TRBJ2-7 | TRBV6-5 | - | CASSYQAGYYEQYF | TGTGCCAGCAGTTATCAGGCAGGGTACTACGAGCAGTACTTC
- | TRBJ2-3 | TRBV4-2 | - | CASSQERTGTDTQYF | TGTGCCAGCAGCCAAGAGAGAACAGGCACAGATACGCAGTATTTT
- | TRBJ1-1 | TRBV3-1/TRBV3-2 | once | CASSHGGGTEAFF | TGTGCCAGCAGCCACGGGGGTGGTACTGAAGCTTTCTTT
TRBD2 | TRBJ2-2 | TRBV11-2 | - | CASRRPGTSGRAGELFF | TGTGCCAGCAGGCGGCCCGGGACTAGCGGGAGGGCCGGGGAGCTGTTTTTT
- | TRBJ1-3 | TRBV14 | - | CASSQAKTWVSGNTIYF | TGTGCCAGCAGCCAAGCCAAGACGTGGGTCTCTGGAAACACCATATATTTT
- | TRBJ2-3 | TRBV7-9 | - | CASGPGGSLDTQYF | TGTGCCAGCGGCCCCGGGGGCTCACTAGATACGCAGTATTTT
- | TRBJ1-1 | TRBV7-2 | - | CASSLDSPAFF | TGTGCCAGCAGCTTAGACTCGCCCGCTTTCTTT
- | TRBJ2-3 | TRBV19 | - | CASKFTQWSGTDTQYF | TGTGCCAGTAAGTTTACCCAATGGAGCGGCACAGATACGCAGTATTTT
- | TRBJ2-7 | TRBV6-2/TRBV6-3 | few | CASSLKNKTSRDRTSYEQYF | TGTGCCAGCAGTCTGAAGAACAAAACATCAAGGGACCGCACGTCCTACGAGCAGTACTTC
- | TRBJ1-4 | TRBV25-1 | - | CASSVSGHTNEKLFF | TGTGCCAGCAGTGTTTCGGGACACACGAATGAAAAACTGTTTTTT
- | TRBJ1-1 | TRBV6-6 | - | CASSLRMNTEAFF | TGTGCCAGCAGTCTGCGGATGAACACTGAAGCTTTCTTT
- | TRBJ1-2 | TRBV5-1 | - | CASSLEGRDYGYTF | TGCGCCAGCAGCTTGGAGGGCAGGGACTATGGCTACACCTTC
- | TRBJ1-4 | TRBV12-3/TRBV12-4 | - | CASSLNRNEKLFF | TGTGCCAGCAGTTTAAACCGTAATGAAAAACTGTTTTTT
- | TRBJ2-3 | TRBV5-1 | - | CASRGTSGTDTQYF | TGCGCCAGCCGAGGGACGTCCGGCACAGATACGCAGTATTTT
- | TRBJ1-2 | TRBV3-1/TRBV3-2 | - | CASSQQGAYGYTF | TGTGCCAGCAGCCAACAGGGTGCCTATGGCTACACCTTC